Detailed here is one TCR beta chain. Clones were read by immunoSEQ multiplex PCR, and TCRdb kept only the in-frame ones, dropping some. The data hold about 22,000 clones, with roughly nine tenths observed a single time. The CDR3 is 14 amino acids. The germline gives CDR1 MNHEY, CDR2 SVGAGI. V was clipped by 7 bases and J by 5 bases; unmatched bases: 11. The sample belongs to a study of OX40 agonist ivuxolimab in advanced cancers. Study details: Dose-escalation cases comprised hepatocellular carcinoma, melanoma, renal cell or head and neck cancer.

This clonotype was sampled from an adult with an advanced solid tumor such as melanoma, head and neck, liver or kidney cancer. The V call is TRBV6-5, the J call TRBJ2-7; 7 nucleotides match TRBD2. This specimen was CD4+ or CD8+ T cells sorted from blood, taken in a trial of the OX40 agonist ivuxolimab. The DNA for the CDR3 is TGTGCCAGCACCCCGTACGGGGGAGGGCACGAGCAGTACTTC. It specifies CASTPYGGGHEQYF.